The 8 T cell receptor beta chains in this list originate from one sample, sequenced in a study of T cell responses to AZD1222 COVID-19 vaccine. Profiled with immunoSEQ multiplex PCR; TCRdb holds only in-frame clones, not every one. The table lists 60,000 to 85,000 clones, over 75% of them singletons, with around 20% in the top ten. This specimen was peripheral blood, taken 28 days after the second AZD1222 dose. These receptors were taken from an adult who received the AZD1222 COVID-19 vaccine.

This clone was counted between two and nine times. The gene calls are TRBV28 and TRBJ1-1; D may be TRBD1 (5 bases). Germline loops: CDR1 MDHEN, CDR2 SYDVKM. The CDR3 runs to 13 residues. The V end was cut by 6 bases, the J end by 7 bases, with 15 bases between. The CDR3 sequence is CASSPEGLREAFF. The CDR3 DNA follows: TGTGCCAGCAGCCCAGAGGGGCTCCGTGAAGCTTTCTTT.

V usage is TRBV30 and J usage is TRBJ2-1; the D is unclear. V lost 0 bases and J lost 0, with 9 bases in between. This CDR3 region has 15 residues. Germline V CDR1 and CDR2: GTSNPN, SVGIG (reference sequence). The CDR3, as DNA: TGTGCCTGGAGTGTATCTGAGAGCTCCTACAATGAGCAGTTCTTC. This codes for CAWSVSESSYNEQFF.

CDR3 nucleotides: TGTGCCAGCAGTGACACCGCAGGGAGGGGAACTGAAGCTTTCTTT. This codes for CASSDTAGRGTEAFF. J is TRBJ1-1 and V is TRBV6-4, with D tentatively TRBD1 (5 bases). Between the trimmed V and J ends, which lost 2 bases and 5 bases, there was a span of 15 bases. The V gene's germline CDR1 is MRHNA and CDR2 SNTAGT. CDR3 size: 15 residues.

The genes are TRBV7-3 and TRBJ2-1; D may match TRBD1 or TRBD2 (5 bases each). Trimming pared 5 bases from V and 9 bases from J, leaving 20 bases between. The CDR3 is 15 amino acids. The V gene's germline CDR1 is SGHTA and CDR2 FQGTGA. The CDR3 region is CASSQRDSGRGEQFF. CDR3 coding DNA: TGTGCCAGCAGCCAACGAGACAGTGGTCGGGGTGAGCAGTTCTTC. Using reference TRBV7-3 and TRBJ2-1 for the parts outside the CDR3, the full variable domain is GAGVSQTPSNKVTEKGKYVELRCDPISGHTALYWYRQSLGQGPEFLIYFQGTGAADDSGLPNDRFFAVRPEGSVSTLKIQRTERGDSAVYLCASSQRDSGRGEQFFGPGTRLTVL.

The V call is TRBV30, the J call TRBJ2-3; 9 positions agree with TRBD1. Germline V gene lookup returns CDR1 GTSNPN and CDR2 SVGIG (reference sequence). J lost 3 bases, V lost 5 bases, and 0 bases had no gene match. CDR3 size: 12 residues. CDR3 nucleotides: TGTGCCTGGGGGACAGGGACAGATACGCAGTATTTT. It yields the protein CAWGTGTDTQYF.

The chain joins TRBV19 to TRBJ1-1; possibly TRBD1 for D (5 bases). The germline CDR1 and CDR2 sequences are LNHDA and SQIVND (reference sequence). V was clipped by 5 bases and J by 0 bases, with 13 bases between them. The CDR3 length is 15 residues. The CDR3 reads CASSPAGLLNTEAFF. CDR3 sequence (DNA): TGTGCCAGTAGTCCAGCAGGGCTTTTGAACACTGAAGCTTTCTTT.

The chain has TRBV2 and TRBJ1-5; no clear D gene. Trimming shortened V by 3 bases and J by 3 bases, and 6 bases separated the two germline ends. The CDR3 totals 13 residues. Germline V gene data show CDR1 as SNHLY and CDR2 as FYNNEI. CDR3 bases: TGTGCCAGCAGTGATGAGCACAATCAGCCCCAGCATTTT. Its translation: CASSDEHNQPQHF.

V and J are TRBV4-1 and TRBJ1-5, with 8 positions matching TRBD1. The CDR3 covers 17 residues. V lost 1 base and J lost 4; bases outside the gene matches: 9. Per the germline V gene, CDR1 is MGHRA and CDR2 is YSYEKL. CDR3 in amino acids: CASSQGASGQGNQPQHF. CDR3 bases: TGCGCCAGCAGCCAAGGGGCCTCTGGACAGGGAAATCAGCCCCAGCATTTT.